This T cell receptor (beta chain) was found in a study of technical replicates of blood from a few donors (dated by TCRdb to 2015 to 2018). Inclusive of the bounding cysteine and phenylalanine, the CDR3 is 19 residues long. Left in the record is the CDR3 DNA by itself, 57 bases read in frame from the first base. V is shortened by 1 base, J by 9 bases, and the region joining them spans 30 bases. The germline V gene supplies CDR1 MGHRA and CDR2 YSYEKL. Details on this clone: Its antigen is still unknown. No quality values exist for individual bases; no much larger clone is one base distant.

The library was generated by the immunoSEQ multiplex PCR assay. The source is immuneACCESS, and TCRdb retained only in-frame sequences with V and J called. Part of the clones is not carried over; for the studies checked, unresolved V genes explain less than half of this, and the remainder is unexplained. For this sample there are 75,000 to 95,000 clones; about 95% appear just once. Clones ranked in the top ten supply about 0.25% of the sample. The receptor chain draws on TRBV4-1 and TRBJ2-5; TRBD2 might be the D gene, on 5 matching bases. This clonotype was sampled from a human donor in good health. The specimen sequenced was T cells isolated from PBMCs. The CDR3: CASSQGIVPGKRTQNPQYF. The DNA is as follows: TGCGCCAGCAGCCAAGGGATCGTTCCGGGAAAGAGGACCCAGAATCCCCAGTACTTC.